This T cell receptor (beta chain) appears in the sequencing data of a study of cytomegalovirus exposure and HLA in healthy donors (TCRdb year 2017). Some background on the complete study: An earlier analysis of some 600 of the donors reported approximately 280 Gb of sequence data and around 100 million unique TCR beta sequences obtained from around 180 million T cells. An early release that covered fewer than 800 HLA-typed donors contained about 300 gigabases of sequencing data and 70 million to 100 million unique TCR sequences. Of the 398 genotyped donors, over 65% fell in the genetic ancestry cluster associated with self-reported Caucasian donors. The study aimed to test whether cataloging public T cell receptors could reveal signatures of past pathogen exposure. Using immunosequencing, the study profiled T cell repertoires from fewer than 850 subjects and related those repertoires to cytomegalovirus serostatus. In addition to the first cohort of 650 to 800 subjects, a separate validation cohort of over 90 different subjects was used. To predict cytomegalovirus infection status, the study brought together high-throughput TCR immunosequencing, statistical association of individual TCRs with disease status, and machine learning. A later analysis re-analyzed previously published TCR beta repertoires from 650 to 800 donors and added high-resolution HLA genotyping to study TCR occurrence patterns. The later analysis used no new phenotypic data to find candidate immune exposures, relying instead on TCR beta sequences and their occurrence across donors. An earlier analysis of around 580 of the donors used high-throughput TCR beta sequencing to judge whether each TCR beta V gene segment behaved as functional or pseudogenic. Donor age, sex, ethnicity and CMV serostatus were collected together with the repertoire data. A later genetic analysis took genome-wide SNP genotypes for about 60% of the roughly 670 donors and used that subset as a discovery cohort. Every discovery cohort repertoire had been produced on one sequencing platform. HLA typing covered class I and class II loci at four-digit resolution. The number of donors typed differed by locus, with roughly 620-640 for A, B, C, DRB1 and DQB1, 522 for DQA1, approximately 580 for DPA1, and some 440 for DPB1. Because of strong linkage in the cohort, four to six DR-DQ haplotypes were treated as single units for association and clustering. Across 300 to 500 genotyped donors of the cohort, an average of roughly 230,000 unique TCR beta nucleotide sequences per donor were sequenced, and 15% to 20% of those sequences were non-productive.

The cohort consisted of some 670 healthy bone marrow donors. At the time of sampling, every cohort member was nominally healthy, though immune exposures that went unrecorded were likely present. The donor tested CMV seropositive, placing the donor among the 289 seropositive members of the cohort. Every donor gave a peripheral blood sample, and the peripheral blood mononuclear cells from that sample were used for TCR beta sequencing. Genomic DNA was extracted from the blood cell samples with the Qiagen DNeasy Blood Extraction Kit. To note about this clone: What this receptor recognizes is not known. No much larger clone exists at a distance of one base, and base qualities are not known.

What the authors observed across the whole study: A further reported finding was that TCR beta sequences accurately predicted the HLA-A and HLA-B alleles for most subjects in the first cohort. This cohort had only TCR beta chains sequenced, and the lack of alpha or paired-chain data limited which features could be detected. Across donors, most TCR sequences were observed very rarely, whereas some public TCRs were present in many individuals. V-gene and J-gene trimming of TCR beta chains was associated with a missense DCLRE1C variant in a later genetic analysis, and the association was replicated in an independent cohort. Roughly uniform sequencing depth across donors was assumed in presence/absence analyses, although this assumption may not hold. The classifier was reported to diagnose cytomegalovirus status with high specificity and sensitivity in both the original cohort and the validation cohort. HLA typing was unavailable for some donors at each locus, so association tests used only the typed subset. When HLA alleles, especially DR and DQ, strongly co-occurred, TCR associations were difficult to assign to individual alleles. Correlated functional status among segregating V segments might be attributable to linkage disequilibrium, but an unknown experimental factor could not be ruled out. A group of highly shared sequence variants was considered likely to be a technical artifact of the sequencing pipeline. In vitro tests confirmed that a few of the cytomegalovirus-associated TCR beta chains recognize cytomegalovirus antigens. The study gave a list of about 170 TCR beta chains associated with cytomegalovirus. At a false discovery rate of 0.05, a later analysis linked some 17,000 TCR beta sequences to specific HLA alleles. The 87-base-pair reads could not distinguish some IMGT-functional V segments, including TRBV6-2 and TRBV6-3, so those segments were excluded. According to a later genetic analysis, donors in an Asian-associated ancestry cluster had fewer N-insertions in productive TCRs than the roughly 670-donor mean. A later analysis reported that several top co-occurrence clusters appeared linked to parvovirus B19, influenza, CMV and Epstein-Barr virus. It was suggested by the authors that the approach could potentially be generalized to other disease states and immunological phenotypes. In a later analysis, most CMV-associated TCR beta chains were found to appear HLA-restricted, with HLA associations seemingly driven largely by CMV exposure. Compared with equally common non-associated chains, HLA-associated TCR beta chains in a later analysis were more clonally expanded and had lower generation probabilities. Because counts were too low, some 17 rarely observed V segments, including chromosome 9 orphons, were excluded from the earlier analysis of 587 of the donors. Immune exposure information for the cohort was limited to CMV serostatus. According to a later analysis, TCR association rates differed among HLA loci, with DRB1 alleles showing the most associated TCRs and HLA-C alleles showing the fewest. Broadly in line with IMGT annotations, most TCR beta V segments showed up in productive rearrangements about 87% or about 30% of the time in an earlier analysis of 450 to 750 of the donors.

The CDR3 sequence holds 16 residues, the cysteine and phenylalanine included. This entry keeps only the CDR3 DNA: 48 bases, framed from base 1. After removal of 4 bases from V and 15 bases from J, the junction retains 12 bases not matched to a gene. The germline V gene specifies SGHVS as CDR1 and FQNEAQ as CDR2. The protocol used for the library was the immunoSEQ multiplex PCR assay. The multiplex PCR relied on a mix of 60 forward primers for TCR Vbeta segments and 13 reverse primers for TCR Jbeta segments. A multiplex PCR assay on genomic DNA amplified the CDR3 region of rearranged TCR beta genes. The amplified TCR beta libraries were sequenced on the Illumina HiSeq System as 87-base-pair reads. In the source study's methods: In a later analysis, tens of millions of unique TCR beta chains were counted across the approximately 670 repertoires, and about 9.9 million of these chains were shared by at least two donors. Raw reads were error-corrected and collapsed into unique sequences with a nearest-neighbor algorithm that merged closely related sequences to remove PCR and sequencing errors. V, D and J gene segments were assigned by aligning CDR3 sequences to IMGT reference sequences. Each retained sequence needed at least a six-nucleotide match to both a V gene segment and a J gene segment. A rearrangement was called productive if the CDR3 had no stop codons and remained in frame with V and J, and every other rearrangement was called non-productive. Following IMGT convention, CDR3 was defined as the stretch from the second conserved V-encoded cysteine up to the conserved J-encoded phenylalanine. The earlier analysis of some 580 of the donors excluded any sequence lacking an unambiguous match to a single V gene segment. In an earlier analysis of about 590 of the donors, a V segment was called functional when productive rearrangements were above 56.7%, and segregating when the standard deviation between donors exceeded 5%. A statistical classification framework was built to diagnose cytomegalovirus status from the catalog of TCR beta chain sequences. In a later analysis, V and J genes were assigned by comparing TCR nucleotide sequences against IMGT/GENE-DB human TR gene sequences. In a later analysis, CDR3 sequences and most-parsimonious VDJ recombination scenarios were assigned using the TCRdist pipeline. In a later analysis, every TCR beta chain was defined by the combination of its CDR3 amino acid sequence and its V-gene family, and reads without a unique V-gene family were dropped. A later analysis removed 550 to 700 highly shared, low-generation-probability nucleotide sequences to deal with suspected cross-contamination and a sequencing artifact. In a later analysis, a clonal expansion index was calculated for each public chain from normalized within-repertoire ranks of inferred template counts. Generation probabilities in a later analysis came from a VDJ recombination model fitted to out-of-frame rearrangements, and those results were checked against IGoR. Hypergeometric tests were used in a later analysis to score TCR-TCR, TCR-HLA and TCR-CMV co-occurrence, with a repertoire-size bias correction applied to the TCR pairs. In a later analysis, false discovery rates were estimated by permuting HLA or CMV assignments 20 times. In a later analysis, co-occurring TCRs were grouped with DBSCAN, and TCRdist sequence similarity was added when clustering was performed within HLA-allele-positive subsets. Repertoires with fewer than 30,000 or more than 120,000 public chains were left out of co-occurrence clustering, as were several repertoires with anomalous nucleotide sharing. The immuneACCESS repertoire file appears here via TCRdb, limited to in-frame rearrangements. These files lack a portion of the clones; in checked studies, under half of the deficit traces to unresolved V genes, and the cause of the others is not known. V and J calls and clone size are as listed in that table; D and trimming were resolved from the DNA. This sample is represented by 150,000 to 200,000 clones; approximately 78% of them were singletons. The leading ten clones occupy 6% to 8% of the sample.

The source material was PBMCs. The origin of this receptor is a woman aged 50 to 60 in good health and CMV-seropositive. The chain links TRBV7-8 with TRBJ2-1; 16 central bases correspond to TRBD2. The sequenced DNA is TGTGCCAGCAGCTCTACCGGGACTAGCGGGGGGGACCGGCCGTTCTTC. It codes for CASSSTGTSGGDRPFF.